The TCR beta chain under discussion was sequenced for a study of blood T cell repertoires in COVID-19. Sequenced by immunoSEQ multiplex PCR; TCRdb stores in-frame clones only, minus some. This table has 110,000 to 150,000 clones, 81% appearing once. Trimming left V 4 bases short and J 2 bases short, with 7 bases between. The CDR3 sequence is 13 residues long. Germline CDR1 is ENHRY and CDR2 is SYGVKD. This TCR was recovered from a human donor in a cohort sampled during active COVID-19. This chain uses TRBV10-3 with TRBJ2-3; no firm D call. Specimen: peripheral blood. The CDR3: CAISGADTDTQYF. The DNA of the CDR3 is TGTGCCATCAGTGGGGCTGACACAGATACGCAGTATTTT.